This is a list of T cell receptor beta chains from one sample in a study of beta chain features in type 1 diabetes. Only in-frame clones appear in the TCRdb table, and some are missing; sequencing was by immunoSEQ multiplex PCR. The sample lists hundreds of thousands of clones; about 14% were seen once. Sequencing was carried out using naive CD4+ T cells from blood. The receptors originated from a man aged 18 to 35 with type 1 diabetes. CDR3s include the opening cysteine and the closing phenylalanine or tryptophan. D genes are given only for firm matches. Clone size, where shown, is once, few, many, or a class for clones that have expanded.

length,V,D,size,J,CDR3,DNA
15,TRBV29-1,.,.,TRBJ1-4,CSVAVGGVPNEKLFF,TGCAGCGTTGCCGTCGGGGGAGTACCAAATGAAAAACTGTTTTTT
13,TRBV9,.,few,TRBJ2-5,CASSDRPGETQYF,TGTGCCAGCAGCGACAGACCGGGAGAGACCCAGTACTTC
14,TRBV11-3,.,.,TRBJ2-7,CASSLRISSYEQYF,TGTGCCAGCAGCTTAAGGATCAGCTCCTACGAGCAGTACTTC
14,TRBV5-6,.,.,TRBJ2-1,CASSGAATYNEQFF,TGTGCCAGCAGCGGGGCCGCCACCTACAATGAGCAGTTCTTC
16,TRBV11-3,.,.,TRBJ1-2,CASSLGGSAGNYGYTF,TGTGCCAGCAGCTTAGGTGGGTCGGCCGGAAACTATGGCTACACCTTC
11,TRBV30,.,few,TRBJ1-4,CAWSVLGTCFF,TGTGCCTGGAGTGTCCTCGGGACATGTTTTTTT
13,TRBV7-2,.,.,TRBJ1-1,CATEEQLNTEAFF,TGTGCCACCGAAGAACAGCTGAACACTGAAGCTTTCTTT
12,TRBV19,.,.,TRBJ2-1,CASTMGGDEQFF,TGTGCCAGTACCATGGGTGGGGATGAGCAGTTCTTC
15,TRBV14,.,few,TRBJ2-3,CASSPNKAFGDTQYF,TGTGCCAGCAGCCCGAACAAGGCCTTTGGGGATACGCAGTATTTT
16,TRBV6-5,TRBD2,.,TRBJ2-7,CASSYKSTSGTNEQYF,TGTGCCAGCAGCTACAAATCGACTAGCGGGACCAACGAGCAGTACTTC
13,TRBV30,.,few,TRBJ1-5,CAFRRGLGQPQHF,TGTGCCTTCCGCCGGGGGCTAGGACAGCCCCAGCATTTT
14,TRBV11-1,.,.,TRBJ2-4,CASSLGRMGNIQYF,TGTGCCAGCAGCTTAGGACGAATGGGGAACATTCAGTACTTC